This TCR beta chain was obtained from a study of CXCR3-negative and CXCR3-positive naive CD8 T cells (dated by TCRdb to about 2019). About the full investigation: Roughly 130 million TRB reads were obtained in total, roughly 1.5 +/- 0.3 million reads per library. Data from roughly eleven donors, pooled across two independent experiments, went into the diversity and physicochemical repertoire analyses. For the TRBV-TRBJ cluster analysis, the naive subsets came from about 5 donors, while the memory cells came from 3 donors.

Turning to this clonotype: What antigen it recognizes has not been identified.

The study at large found these results: Repertoire diversity was comparably high in both naive subsets but much lower in memory CD8+ T cells. Because surface CD5, which has been linked to self-reactivity in mice, was comparable between naive subsets, TCR interaction strength was also inferred from TRB CDR3 physicochemical properties. TRB CDR3s from CXCR3-positive naive cells showed higher hydrophobicity (lower Kidera factor 4), lower energy, and higher strength and volume indices than CXCR3-negative naive cells. CXCR3 expression partially decreased after cryopreservation, so most assays used freshly isolated PBMCs. Within the same donor, TRBV-TRBJ usage looked similar between naive CXCR3-negative and CXCR3-positive cells, but memory cells had distinct patterns.

For each CD8+ T cell subset, flow sorting was done in triplicate, and a few hundred thousand cells per subset went directly into RLT lysis buffer. Naive CD8+ T cells were defined stringently as CD45RO-CCR7+CD27+CD95- to exclude memory contaminants. Standard density gradient centrifugation was used to isolate peripheral blood mononuclear cells from buffy coats. A FACSAria III was used to flow-sort naive CD8+ T cells into CXCR3-negative and CXCR3-positive populations. Total RNA was extracted from sorted cells with an RNeasy Mini Kit. The instrument was a NextSeq 550. The Human TCR Profiling Kit (MiLaboratory) was used to make UMI-labeled 5' RACE TRB cDNA libraries. cDNA synthesis used the entire amount of extracted RNA, and PCR amplification then used the entire amount of cDNA produced. Libraries were prepared in parallel with an identical number of PCR cycles. The source study handled its data this way. About 50,000 +/- 10,000 unique UMI-labeled TRB cDNA molecules per library were extracted with MIGEC and MiXCR, with at least two reads per UMI required. On average, roughly 40,000 +/- 10,000 functional in-frame TRB CDR3 nucleotide clonotypes lacking stop codons were found per library. After each sample was downsampled to 5000 UMI-labeled TRB molecules, VDJtools was used to calculate diversity metrics such as normalized Shannon-Wiener and Chao1. VDJtools computed clonotype-size-weighted physicochemical properties of the central five CDR3 residues: interaction energy, strength, volume and Kidera factor 4. TCRdb reprocessed the reads, so every CDR3 protein sequence counts as one entry and DNA is not shown. TCRdb, not the authors, supplied the V and J calls. The sample has tens of thousands of distinct CDR3 sequences on record. The ten largest clonotypes hold approximately 0.74% of the sample.

The CDR3, cysteine through phenylalanine, is 14 amino acids long. The nucleotide record is missing. This sequence was found in a human donor in good health. Some clones in this sample may be carry-over from other donors' samples. The chain is made from TRBV12-3 or TRBV12-4 and TRBJ1-2; the TRBD1 assignment by TCRdb is unverifiable without DNA. The sequenced sample consisted of naive CXCR3+ CD8+ T cells from blood. What this sample's cell subset or site label stands for: CD45RO-CCR7+CD27+CD95- naive CD8+ T cells expressing CXCR3 (TNR3+). The CDR3 loop reads CASSRQEDNYGYTF.